One and the same sample provided the 11 T cell receptor beta chains below, sequenced in a study of blood T cells in healthy people across ages. It was with a sample-barcoded 5' primer and a J-beta primer mix that a second PCR of roughly 6 to 12 cycles was run. Each CDR3 protein is one row after TCRdb ran MiXCR on the 5' RACE reads. Here the sample spans 780,000 or so distinct CDR3 sequences, less than 70% being singletons. Sequencing used blood. These receptors originate from a man at least 80 years old in good health.

In its sample, this clonotype was seen a few times. The rearrangement joins TRBV27 to TRBJ2-6, with TRBD1 matching over 10 bases. The CDR3 consists of 18 residues. Looked up from germline, CDR1 is MNHEY and CDR2 is SMNVEV (reference sequence). With V trimmed by 10 bases and J by 0 bases, 12 bases remained unmatched. CDR3 residues: CATSSTGTGVSGANVLTF. The CDR3 bases are TGTGCCACCTCCTCGACGGGGACAGGGGTCTCTGGGGCCAACGTCCTGACTTTC.

A few counts support this clonotype. The chain's CDR3 is CASKIPRSKYGPDTQYF. The DNA for the CDR3 is TGTGCCAGCAAAATCCCCCGGTCAAAGTACGGCCCAGATACGCAGTATTTT. The V and J genes are TRBV7-8 and TRBJ2-3; D ambiguous. Germline lookup yields CDR1 SGHVS and CDR2 FQNEAQ. The CDR3 runs to 17 residues. V dropped 7 bases and J dropped 4 bases, with 24 bases sitting between them. The full variable domain, with the rest looked up from reference TRBV7-8 and TRBJ2-3, is GAGVSQSPRYKVAKRGQDVALRCDPISGHVSLFWYQQALGQGPEFLTYFQNEAQLDKSGLPSDRFFAERPEGSVSTLKIQRTQQEDSAVYLCASKIPRSKYGPDTQYFGPGTRLTVL.

This clonotype was seen more than once but under ten times. The chain is built from TRBV29-1 and TRBJ1-2; D is uncertain. This CDR3 is built from 11 residues. The V gene lost 7 bases and the J gene lost 4 bases, with 10 bases spanning the gap. Germline assignment: CDR1 SQVTM and CDR2 ANQGSEA. The CDR3 DNA reads TGCAGCGCACGTGAAGGCTATGGCTACACCTTC. Its translation is CSAREGYGYTF.

The chain links TRBV6-5 to TRBJ2-1, with a possible D match to TRBD1 (6 bases). With 6 bases removed from V and 8 bases from J, the gap between germline ends came to 17 bases. CDR1 is MNHEY, CDR2 SVGAGI, per germline. The CDR3 contains 14 residues. CDR3 loop: CASSPNPRGYEQFF. CDR3 nucleotide sequence: TGTGCCAGCAGCCCAAATCCCAGGGGCTATGAGCAGTTCTTC.

J is TRBJ2-1 and V is TRBV24-1, with D maybe TRBD2 (5 bases). This CDR3 is built from 16 residues. The ends were cut back, 4 bases at V and 6 bases at J, with 18 bases in the middle. Germline V lookup: CDR1 KGHDR, CDR2 SFDVKD. CDR3 region: CATSDPRPQRANEQFF. CDR3 nucleotide sequence: TGTGCCACCAGTGACCCCCGACCCCAGAGGGCCAATGAGCAGTTCTTC.

This chain links TRBV29-1 with TRBJ2-5; D is perhaps TRBD2 (5 bases). The germline CDR1 and CDR2 sequences are SQVTM and ANQGSEA. Trimming pared 8 bases from V and 11 bases from J, leaving 18 bases between. The CDR3 has 11 amino acids. DNA for the CDR3: TGCAGCACCAACCTAGCAAATGAGCAGTACTTC. Translation: CSTNLANEQYF.

The V gene is TRBV6-1, the J gene TRBJ2-3; 10 positions agree with TRBD1. Germline loops: CDR1 MNHNS, CDR2 SASEGT. This CDR3 has 17 residues. Unmatched junction bases numbered 13, after V lost 8 bases and J lost 2 bases. CDR3 protein: CASGRGIGTGVTDTQYF. The CDR3 DNA sequence: TGTGCCAGCGGACGGGGTATCGGGACAGGGGTCACAGATACGCAGTATTTT.

This clonotype was detected once. This chain links TRBV7-2 with TRBJ2-5; no reliable D call. V lost 5 bases and J lost 11, with 18 bases in between. Germline CDR1 and CDR2: SGHTA and FQGNSA. This CDR3 region has 13 residues. This CDR3 is CASSPPVWNEQYF. The DNA for the CDR3 is TGTGCCAGCAGCCCCCCCGTGTGGAATGAGCAGTACTTC.

This clonotype showed up just a few times. V gene TRBV12-3 or TRBV12-4 combines with J gene TRBJ2-3; D call uncertain. CDR3 length: 15 residues. The germline V and J ends were trimmed by 3 bases and 2 bases, with 12 bases remaining between them. CDR3 sequence (DNA): TGTGCCAGCAGTTTTACCAGGCAGCTCACAGATACGCAGTATTTT. Translating gives CASSFTRQLTDTQYF.

V usage is TRBV5-1 and J usage is TRBJ2-1; possibly TRBD1 or TRBD2 for D (5 bases each). The CDR3 spans 16 residues. CDR1 and CDR2 (germline): SGHRS, YFSETQ. V lost 6 bases, J lost 0 bases, and 16 bases lay in between. The CDR3 region has the DNA TGCGCCAGCACCCCTTCGACGGGGCGCTCCTACAATGAGCAGTTCTTC. It yields the protein CASTPSTGRSYNEQFF.

The CDR3 region has the DNA TGCAGTGCTAGAATCCTCGGCGCCAGCTCCTACAATGAGCAGTTCTTC. The encoded protein is CSARILGASSYNEQFF. The chain employs TRBV20-1 and TRBJ2-1; D gene ambiguous. CDR3 length: 16 amino acids. Trimming took off 2 bases at V and 0 bases at J, with 14 bases between the two ends. Germline loops: CDR1 DFQATT, CDR2 SNEGSKA (reference sequence).